This T cell receptor (beta chain) appears in the sequencing data of a study of OX40 agonist ivuxolimab in advanced cancers. Here immunoSEQ multiplex PCR was the method, and the copy in TCRdb shows in-frame clones only, minus some. The table includes 50,000 to 70,000 clones, just under 85% detected once. The V end was cut by 5 bases, the J end by 6 bases, with 17 bases between. Germline-derived CDR1 and CDR2 are SQVTM and ANQGSEA. This CDR3 spans 13 amino acids. This TCR derives from an adult with an advanced solid tumor such as melanoma, head and neck, liver or kidney cancer. The rearrangement uses TRBV29-1 and TRBJ2-7; D is unclear. Here the sequenced sample was CD4+ or CD8+ T cells sorted from blood, taken in a trial of the OX40 agonist ivuxolimab. The CDR3 protein is CSVLDEDRVEQYF. The CDR3 bases are TGCAGCGTTTTAGATGAGGATCGGGTCGAGCAGTACTTC.